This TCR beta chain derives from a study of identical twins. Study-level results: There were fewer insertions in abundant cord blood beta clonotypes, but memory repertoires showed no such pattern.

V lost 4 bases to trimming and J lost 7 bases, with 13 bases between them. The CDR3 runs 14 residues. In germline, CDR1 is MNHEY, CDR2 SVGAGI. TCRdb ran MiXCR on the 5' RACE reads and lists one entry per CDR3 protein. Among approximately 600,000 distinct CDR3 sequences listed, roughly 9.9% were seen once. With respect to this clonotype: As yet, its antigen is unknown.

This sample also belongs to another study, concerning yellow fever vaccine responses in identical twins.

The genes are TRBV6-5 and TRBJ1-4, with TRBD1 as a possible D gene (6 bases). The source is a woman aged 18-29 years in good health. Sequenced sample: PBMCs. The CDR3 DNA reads TGTGCCAGCAGTTTTTCACAGGGAAGTGAAAAACTGTTTTTT. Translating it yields CASSFSQGSEKLFF.